The sequence of this TCR beta chain was determined in a study of preoperative IRX-2 immunotherapy in early breast cancer. Some clones are missing from TCRdb's copy, which holds only in-frame ones; the method was immunoSEQ multiplex PCR. The profile shows around 60,000 clones, roughly 95% of them singletons. CDR1 and CDR2 (germline): SGHAT, FQNNGV. After removal of 2 bases from V and 3 bases from J, the junction contained 3 bases not matched to a gene. This CDR3 region has 15 residues. The treatment denotes: preoperative locoregional IRX-2 cytokine immunotherapy. Samples came from a phase Ib trial of preoperative locoregional IRX-2 cytokine immunotherapy.

The specimen was obtained from a patient treated with IRX-2 immunotherapy. This clonotype was obtained from a human donor with breast cancer. The chain is built from TRBV11-2 and TRBJ2-2, with 7 bases fitting TRBD2. DNA of the CDR3: TGTGCCAGCAGCTTAAATGGGGGGGACACCGGGGAGCTGTTTTTT. Amino acid sequence: CASSLNGGDTGELFF. Full variable domain (remainder filled in from reference TRBV11-2 and TRBJ2-2): EAGVAQSPRYKIIEKRQSVAFWCNPISGHATLYWYQQILGQGPKLLIQFQNNGVVDDSQLPKDRFSAERLKGVDSTLKIQPAKLEDSAVYLCASSLNGGDTGELFFGEGSRLTVL.